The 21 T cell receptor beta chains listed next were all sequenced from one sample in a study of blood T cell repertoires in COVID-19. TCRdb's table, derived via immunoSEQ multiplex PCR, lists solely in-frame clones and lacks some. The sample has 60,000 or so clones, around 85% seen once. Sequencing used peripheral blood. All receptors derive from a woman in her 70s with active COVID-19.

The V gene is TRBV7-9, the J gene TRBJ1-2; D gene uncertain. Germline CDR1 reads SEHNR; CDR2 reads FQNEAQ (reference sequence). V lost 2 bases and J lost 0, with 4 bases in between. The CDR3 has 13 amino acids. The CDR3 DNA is TGTGCCAGCAGCTTAAACACTAACTATGGCTACACCTTC. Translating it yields CASSLNTNYGYTF.

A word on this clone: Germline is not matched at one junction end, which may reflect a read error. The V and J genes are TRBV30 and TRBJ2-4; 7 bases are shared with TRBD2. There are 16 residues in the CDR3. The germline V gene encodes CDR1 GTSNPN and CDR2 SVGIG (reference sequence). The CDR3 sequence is CAWTGGGVLAKNIQYF. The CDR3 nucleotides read TGTGCTTGGACGGGGGGTGGGGTATTAGCCAAAAACATTCAGTACTTC.

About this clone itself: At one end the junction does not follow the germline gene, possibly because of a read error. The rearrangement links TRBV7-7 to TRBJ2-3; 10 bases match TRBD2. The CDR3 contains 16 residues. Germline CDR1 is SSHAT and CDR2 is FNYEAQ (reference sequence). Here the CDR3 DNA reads TGTGCTAGCAGCGCACTAGCGGGGTACCTCACAGATACGCAGTATTTT. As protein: CASSALAGYLTDTQYF.

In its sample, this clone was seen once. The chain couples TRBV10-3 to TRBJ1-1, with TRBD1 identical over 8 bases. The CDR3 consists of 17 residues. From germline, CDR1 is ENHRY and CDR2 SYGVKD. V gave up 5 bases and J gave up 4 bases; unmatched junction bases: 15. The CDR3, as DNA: TGTGCCATCAGTCGGAGGGGACAGGCGGAGGGGGCCACTGAAGCTTTCTTT. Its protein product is CAISRRGQAEGATEAFF.

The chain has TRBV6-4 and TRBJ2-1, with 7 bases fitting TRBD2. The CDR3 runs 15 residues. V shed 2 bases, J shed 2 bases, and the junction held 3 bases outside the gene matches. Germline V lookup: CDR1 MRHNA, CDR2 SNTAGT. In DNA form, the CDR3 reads TGTGCCAGCAGTGACCCCGGGACTACCTACAATGAGCAGTTCTTC. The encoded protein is CASSDPGTTYNEQFF.

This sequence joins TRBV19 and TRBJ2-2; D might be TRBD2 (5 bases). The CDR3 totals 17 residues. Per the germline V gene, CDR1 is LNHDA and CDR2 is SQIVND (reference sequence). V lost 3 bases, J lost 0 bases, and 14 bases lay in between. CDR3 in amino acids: CASSIIRRVTNTGELFF. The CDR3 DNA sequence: TGTGCCAGTAGTATTATTAGGCGGGTTACGAACACCGGGGAGCTGTTTTTT.

The DNA of the CDR3 is TGTGCCAGCAGCGTACGACAGGGGGAAACCGGGGAGCTGTTTTTT. It is translated as CASSVRQGETGELFF. This chain uses TRBV9 with TRBJ2-2, with 9 bases matching TRBD1. Germline V gene sequence: CDR1 SGDLS, CDR2 YYNGEE. V lost 1 base and J lost 5; bases outside the gene matches: 3. This CDR3 comprises 15 residues.

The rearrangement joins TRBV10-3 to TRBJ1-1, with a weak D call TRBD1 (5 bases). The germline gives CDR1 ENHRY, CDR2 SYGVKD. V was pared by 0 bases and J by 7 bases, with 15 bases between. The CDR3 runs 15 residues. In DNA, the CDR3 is TGTGCCATCAGTGAGTCGGGCAAGGGGATGAATGAAGCTTTCTTT. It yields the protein CAISESGKGMNEAFF.

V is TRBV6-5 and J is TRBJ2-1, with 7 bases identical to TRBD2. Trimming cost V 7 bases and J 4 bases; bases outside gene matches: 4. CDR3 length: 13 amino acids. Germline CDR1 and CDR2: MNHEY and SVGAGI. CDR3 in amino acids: CASIPGLYNEQFF. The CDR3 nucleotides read TGTGCCAGCATTCCGGGACTATACAATGAGCAGTTCTTC.

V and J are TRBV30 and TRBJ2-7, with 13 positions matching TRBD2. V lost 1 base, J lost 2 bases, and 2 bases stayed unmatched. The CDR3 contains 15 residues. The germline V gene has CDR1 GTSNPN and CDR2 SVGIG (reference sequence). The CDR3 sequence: CAWSEGLAGTYEQYF. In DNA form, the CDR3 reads TGTGCCTGGAGTGAGGGACTAGCGGGAACCTACGAGCAGTACTTC.

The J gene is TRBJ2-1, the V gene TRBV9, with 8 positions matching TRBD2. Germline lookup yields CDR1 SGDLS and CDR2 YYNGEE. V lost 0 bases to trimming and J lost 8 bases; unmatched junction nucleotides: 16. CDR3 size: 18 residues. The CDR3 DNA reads TGTGCCAGCAGCGTAGCTACCGGGGGGGCGGGAGTAATACATGAGCAGTTCTTC. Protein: CASSVATGGAGVIHEQFF.

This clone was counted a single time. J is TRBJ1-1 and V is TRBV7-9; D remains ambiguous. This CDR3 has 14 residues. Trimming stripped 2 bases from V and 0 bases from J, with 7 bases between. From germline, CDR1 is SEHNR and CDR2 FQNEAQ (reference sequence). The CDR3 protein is CASSLNNMNTEAFF. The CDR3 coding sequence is TGTGCCAGCAGCTTAAACAACATGAACACTGAAGCTTTCTTT.

The CDR3 nucleotides read TGCGCCAGCAGTCTCCAGGGTTTGGCCTACGAGCAGTACTTC. It yields the protein CASSLQGLAYEQYF. The rearrangement uses TRBV5-1 and TRBJ2-7; D might be TRBD1 (5 bases). The CDR3 is 14 amino acids. The germline CDR1 and CDR2 sequences are SGHRS and YFSETQ. Between the trimmed V and J ends, which lost 5 bases and 2 bases, there was a span of 14 bases.

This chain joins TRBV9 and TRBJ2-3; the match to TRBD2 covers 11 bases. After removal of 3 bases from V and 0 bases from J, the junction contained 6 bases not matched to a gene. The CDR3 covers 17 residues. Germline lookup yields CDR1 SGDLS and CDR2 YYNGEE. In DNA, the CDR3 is TGTGCCAGCAGCGCAAGACTAGCGGGGATGAGCACAGATACGCAGTATTTT. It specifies CASSARLAGMSTDTQYF.

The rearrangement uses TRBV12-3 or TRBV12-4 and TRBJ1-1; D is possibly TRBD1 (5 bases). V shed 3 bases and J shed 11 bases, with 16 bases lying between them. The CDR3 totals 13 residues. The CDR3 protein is CASSFHPSGNAFF. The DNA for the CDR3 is TGTGCCAGCAGTTTCCATCCTTCAGGGAACGCTTTCTTT.

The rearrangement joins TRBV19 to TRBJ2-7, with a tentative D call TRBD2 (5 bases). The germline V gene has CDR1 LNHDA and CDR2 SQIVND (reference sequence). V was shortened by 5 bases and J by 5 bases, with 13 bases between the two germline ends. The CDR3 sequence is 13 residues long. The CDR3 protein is CASSLGINHEQYF. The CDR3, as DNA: TGTGCCAGTAGTCTCGGGATCAACCACGAGCAGTACTTC. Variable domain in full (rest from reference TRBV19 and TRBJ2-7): DGGITQSPKYLFRKEGQNVTLSCEQNLNHDAMYWYRQDPGQGLRLIYYSQIVNDFQKGDIAEGYSVSREKKESFPLTVTSAQKNPTAFYLCASSLGINHEQYFGPGTRLTVT.

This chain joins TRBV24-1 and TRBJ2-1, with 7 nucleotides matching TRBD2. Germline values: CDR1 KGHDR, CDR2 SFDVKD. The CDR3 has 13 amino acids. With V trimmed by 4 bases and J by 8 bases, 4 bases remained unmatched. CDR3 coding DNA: TGTGCCACCAGTGAATGGGCGGGAGATGAGCAGTTCTTC. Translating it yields CATSEWAGDEQFF.

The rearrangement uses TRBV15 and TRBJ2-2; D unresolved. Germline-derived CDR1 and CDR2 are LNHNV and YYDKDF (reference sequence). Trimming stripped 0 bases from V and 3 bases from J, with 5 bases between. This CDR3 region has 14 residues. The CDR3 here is CATSRDSYTGELFF. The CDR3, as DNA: TGTGCCACCAGCAGAGACAGTTACACCGGGGAGCTGTTTTTT.

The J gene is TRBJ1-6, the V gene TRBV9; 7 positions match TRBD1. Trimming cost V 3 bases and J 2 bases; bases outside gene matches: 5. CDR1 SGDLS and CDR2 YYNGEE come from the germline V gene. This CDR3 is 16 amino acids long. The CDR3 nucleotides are TGTGCCAGCAGCGAGCTGGACAGGACCTATAATTCACCCCTCCACTTT. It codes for CASSELDRTYNSPLHF.

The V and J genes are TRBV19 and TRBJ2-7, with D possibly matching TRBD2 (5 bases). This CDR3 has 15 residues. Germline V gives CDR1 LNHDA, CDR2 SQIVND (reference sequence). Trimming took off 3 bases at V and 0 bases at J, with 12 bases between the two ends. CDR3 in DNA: TGTGCCAGTAGTATTAGTCGGGGAAACTCCTACGAGCAGTACTTC. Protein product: CASSISRGNSYEQYF.

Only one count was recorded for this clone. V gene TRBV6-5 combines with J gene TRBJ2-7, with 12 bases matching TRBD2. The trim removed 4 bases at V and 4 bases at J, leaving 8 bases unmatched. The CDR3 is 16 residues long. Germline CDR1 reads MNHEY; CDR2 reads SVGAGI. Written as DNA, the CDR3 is TGTGCCAGCAGTTCCGACCTAGCGGGAGGGATTTACGAGCAGTACTTC. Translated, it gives CASSSDLAGGIYEQYF.